One sample yielded the 2 T cell receptor beta chains listed below, sequenced in a study of CD8 T cells in ankylosing spondylitis. TCRdb fed the 5' RACE reads into MiXCR, producing one record per CDR3 protein. This table holds some 92,000 distinct CDR3 sequences, about 27% found once. What was sequenced was blood, either unsorted or a sorted T cell fraction (not recorded which). Receptors originate from a male donor with ankylosing spondylitis or in good health (not recorded which).

This clonotype was detected a few times. The chain has TRBV7-6 and TRBJ2-3; D is ambiguous. This CDR3 has 16 amino acids. From germline, CDR1 is SGHVS and CDR2 FNYEAQ. With 3 bases removed from V and 2 bases from J, the gap between germline ends came to 15 bases. CDR3 nucleotides: TGTGCCAGCAGCTTGGCTGTGGGCAGAGCCACAGATACGCAGTATTTT. The encoded protein is CASSLAVGRATDTQYF.

The table lists this clonotype with a few counts. The chain recombines TRBV6-1 with TRBJ1-6; D is unclear. V lost 6 bases and J lost 1, with 7 bases in between. The CDR3 loop spans 14 amino acids. From germline, CDR1 is MNHNS and CDR2 SASEGT. The CDR3 sequence: CASRRASYNSPLHF. For the CDR3, the DNA is TGTGCCAGCAGGCGGGCTTCCTATAATTCACCCCTCCACTTT.